Below are 31 T cell receptor beta chains sequenced from a single sample in a study of cytomegalovirus exposure and HLA in healthy donors. Primers included in the PCR were 60 Vbeta and 13 Jbeta primers. Some clones are missing from TCRdb's copy, which holds only in-frame ones; the method was immunoSEQ multiplex PCR. Here the sample spans approximately 150,000 clones, 77% being singletons. Sequencing used PBMCs. All receptors come from a woman aged 25 to 39 in good health and CMV-seropositive.

V is TRBV18 and J is TRBJ2-3; perhaps TRBD1 as D (6 bases). V lost 2 bases to trimming and J lost 7 bases, with 13 bases between them. CDR1 and CDR2 (germline): KGHSH, LQKENI. The CDR3 length is 14 residues. This CDR3 reads CASSPARQDNTQYF. Here the CDR3 DNA reads TGTGCCAGCTCACCAGCCCGACAGGACAATACGCAGTATTTT. Complete variable domain (other parts from reference TRBV18 and TRBJ2-3): NAGVMQNPRHLVRRRGQEARLRCSPMKGHSHVYWYRQLPEEGLKFMVYLQKENIIDESGMPKERFSAEFPKEGPSILRIQQVVRGDSAAYFCASSPARQDNTQYFGPGTRLTVL.

The chain joins TRBV9 to TRBJ2-3; D perhaps matches TRBD2 (5 bases). CDR3 length: 16 residues. The V and J ends lost 0 bases and 0 bases respectively, with 11 bases between them. The germline V gene encodes CDR1 SGDLS and CDR2 YYNGEE. CDR3 DNA sequence: TGTGCCAGCAGCGTAGCAGGACTGTCTAGCACAGATACGCAGTATTTT. Its translation: CASSVAGLSSTDTQYF.

The chain employs TRBV11-3 and TRBJ2-5, with 7 positions matching TRBD2. The V and J ends lost 5 bases and 4 bases, in that order; junction bases with no gene match: 13. This CDR3 is built from 16 residues. Per germline, CDR1 SGHNT and CDR2 YENEEA. CDR3: CASSPRIAGGLETQYF. The CDR3 nucleotides are TGTGCCAGCAGCCCCCGAATAGCGGGTGGTCTAGAGACCCAGTACTTC.

The gene calls are TRBV14 and TRBJ1-5; D unresolved. The CDR3 is 13 amino acids. Trimming took off 4 bases at V and 4 bases at J, with 8 bases between the two ends. Germline V gives CDR1 SGHDN, CDR2 FVKESK. The CDR3 sequence is CASSLTVNQPQHF. For the CDR3, the DNA is TGTGCCAGCAGCCTAACGGTTAATCAGCCCCAGCATTTT.

The rearrangement links TRBV6-5 to TRBJ1-4; TRBD1 might be the D (6 bases). The V gene's germline CDR1 is MNHEY and CDR2 SVGAGI. CDR3 size: 15 residues. Trimming removed 2 bases from V and 2 bases from J, with 9 bases in between. CDR3 region: CASSYIQGTNEKLFF. The CDR3 DNA is TGTGCCAGCAGTTACATACAGGGTACTAATGAAAAACTGTTTTTT.

The gene calls are TRBV5-4 and TRBJ2-1; 14 nucleotides agree with TRBD2. The junction had 1 base not matched to a gene; V was cut back by 3 bases and J by 5 bases. Germline V CDR1 and CDR2: SGHNT, YYREEE (reference sequence). This CDR3 has 15 amino acids. CDR3 amino acids: CASSWGLAGDNEQFF. The CDR3 nucleotides are TGTGCCAGCAGCTGGGGACTAGCGGGAGACAATGAGCAGTTCTTC. Filled out from reference TRBV5-4 and TRBJ2-1, the complete variable domain reads ETGVTQSPTHLIKTRGQQVTLRCSSQSGHNTVSWYQQALGQGPQFIFQYYREEENGRGNFPPRFSGLQFPNYSSELNVNALELDDSALYLCASSWGLAGDNEQFFGPGTRLTVL.

The chain is built from TRBV27 and TRBJ2-7, with 8 bases fitting TRBD1. Looked up from germline, CDR1 is MNHEY and CDR2 is SMNVEV (reference sequence). Losses at the gene ends were 6 bases for V and 2 bases for J; bases not matched to a gene: 3. This CDR3 comprises 13 residues. In nucleotides, the CDR3 is TGTGCCAGCAGAAACAGGGGGGCCTACGAGCAGTACTTC. Translated, it gives CASRNRGAYEQYF.

The rearrangement uses TRBV19 and TRBJ1-1, with a weak D call TRBD1 (6 bases). Trimming pared 5 bases from V and 4 bases from J, leaving 11 bases between. The CDR3 loop spans 13 amino acids. Germline values: CDR1 LNHDA, CDR2 SQIVND (reference sequence). The CDR3 region is CASSPGVSTEAFF. CDR3 nucleotides: TGTGCCAGTAGTCCAGGGGTTAGCACTGAAGCTTTCTTT.

This clone appeared a few times. This chain connects TRBV27 to TRBJ2-7, with D possibly TRBD1 on 6 matching bases. V was trimmed by 5 bases and J by 0 bases, leaving 14 bases between them. The CDR3 is 15 amino acids. Per the germline V gene, CDR1 is MNHEY and CDR2 is SMNVEV (reference sequence). For the CDR3, the DNA is TGTGCCAGCAGTCGGACGGGACATATCTCCTACGAGCAGTACTTC. This encodes CASSRTGHISYEQYF.

This chain joins TRBV2 and TRBJ2-7; D possibly corresponds to TRBD1 (5 bases). The CDR3 sequence is 14 residues long. The germline gives CDR1 SNHLY, CDR2 FYNNEI. The V end lost 6 bases, the J end lost 2 bases, and 14 bases lay between the germline ends. The CDR3 DNA sequence: TGTGCCAGCAGCACCCAGGGTTGGGCCTACGAGCAGTACTTC. Protein sequence: CASSTQGWAYEQYF. The variable domain in full, completed from reference TRBV2 and TRBJ2-7, reads EPEVTQTPSHQVTQMGQEVILRCVPISNHLYFYWYRQILGQKVEFLVSFYNNEISEKSEIFDDQFSVERPDGSNFTLKIRSTKLEDSAMYFCASSTQGWAYEQYFGPGTRLTVT.

This chain links TRBV10-1 with TRBJ2-3, with a tentative D call TRBD2 (6 bases). V was pared by 0 bases and J by 2 bases, with 18 bases between. The CDR3 extends over 18 amino acids. Germline CDR1 WNHNN, CDR2 SYGVQD (reference sequence). As DNA, the CDR3 is TGCGCCAGCAGTGAGTCGATGGCGGGAACTACGATCACAGATACGCAGTATTTT. As protein: CASSESMAGTTITDTQYF.

The V gene is TRBV6-6, the J gene TRBJ2-5; weak D call: TRBD2 (5 bases). The V gene lost 6 bases and the J gene lost 4 bases, with 15 bases spanning the gap. The CDR3 runs to 14 residues. The germline V gene has CDR1 MNHNY and CDR2 SVGAGI (reference sequence). The chain's CDR3 is CASRDLRLRETQYF. CDR3 nucleotides: TGTGCCAGCAGGGACTTAAGACTTCGAGAGACCCAGTACTTC.

The chain combines TRBV11-2 with TRBJ2-2; D is undetermined. Germline V gives CDR1 SGHAT, CDR2 FQNNGV. V dropped 1 base and J dropped 0 bases, with 9 bases sitting between them. This CDR3 is built from 16 residues. CDR3 region: CASSLAGFANTGELFF. CDR3 DNA: TGTGCCAGCAGCTTAGCCGGGTTCGCGAACACCGGGGAGCTGTTTTTT. Full variable domain (remainder filled in from reference TRBV11-2 and TRBJ2-2): EAGVAQSPRYKIIEKRQSVAFWCNPISGHATLYWYQQILGQGPKLLIQFQNNGVVDDSQLPKDRFSAERLKGVDSTLKIQPAKLEDSAVYLCASSLAGFANTGELFFGEGSRLTVL.

The DNA of the CDR3 is TGTGCCAGTAGTATTAAACTAGCGGGAGCGGGCTCCTACGAGCAGTACTTC. Protein sequence: CASSIKLAGAGSYEQYF. The chain has TRBV19 and TRBJ2-7; TRBD2 agrees at 11 bases. The CDR3 runs 17 residues. With 3 bases clipped from V and 0 bases from J, the junction kept 7 bases outside the gene matches. Germline CDR1 LNHDA, CDR2 SQIVND (reference sequence).

The rearrangement joins TRBV28 to TRBJ2-7; D is perhaps TRBD1 (5 bases). Between the trimmed V and J ends, which lost 7 bases and 1 base, there was a span of 20 bases. Germline V lookup: CDR1 MDHEN, CDR2 SYDVKM. The CDR3 totals 16 residues. The CDR3: CASTITGFTRSYEQYF. CDR3 in DNA: TGTGCCAGCACCATCACAGGCTTCACGCGGTCCTACGAGCAGTACTTC.

This clone was seen a few times. The chain combines TRBV27 with TRBJ1-1, with D possibly TRBD1 on 6 matching bases. Germline CDR1 reads MNHEY; CDR2 reads SMNVEV (reference sequence). V was pared by 1 base and J by 5 bases, with 11 bases between. The CDR3 length is 14 residues. Written as DNA, the CDR3 is TGTGCCAGCAGTTTATTCAGGGGTGTAACTGAAGCTTTCTTT. This encodes CASSLFRGVTEAFF.

The chain employs TRBV27 and TRBJ2-3; D remains ambiguous. The CDR3 is 15 amino acids. Deletions cut 5 bases from V and 0 bases from J, with 12 bases between. From germline, CDR1 is MNHEY and CDR2 SMNVEV (reference sequence). CDR3 DNA: TGTGCCAGCAGTCCCTACCTTGCTAGCACAGATACGCAGTATTTT. It yields the protein CASSPYLASTDTQYF.

CDR3 coding DNA: TGCGCCAGCAGCGTGGGACTATTGGAGGCCTACGAGCAGTACTTC. Its translation: CASSVGLLEAYEQYF. The chain uses TRBV5-1 and TRBJ2-7; 7 bases are shared with TRBD2. Trimming at V came to 4 bases and at J to 2 bases, leaving 9 bases not matched to a gene. Germline V gene sequence: CDR1 SGHRS, CDR2 YFSETQ. The CDR3 loop spans 15 amino acids.

This sequence joins TRBV7-2 and TRBJ2-2, with D hard to call. The germline V and J ends were trimmed by 2 bases and 4 bases, with 14 bases remaining between them. CDR1 SGHTA and CDR2 FQGNSA come from the germline V gene. The CDR3 is made up of 16 amino acids. The DNA for the CDR3 is TGTGCCAGCAGCTTACGTGGGCAGAAAGGCACCGGGGAGCTGTTTTTT. Its translation: CASSLRGQKGTGELFF. The full variable domain, with the rest looked up from reference TRBV7-2 and TRBJ2-2, is GAGVSQSPSNKVTEKGKDVELRCDPISGHTALYWYRQSLGQGLEFLIYFQGNSAPDKSGLPSDRFSAERTGGSVSTLTIQRTQQEDSAVYLCASSLRGQKGTGELFFGEGSRLTVL.

The chain uses TRBV10-2 and TRBJ2-7; the D gene is possibly TRBD2 (5 bases). This CDR3 comprises 12 residues. The V gene's germline CDR1 is WSHSY and CDR2 SAAADI. With 6 bases removed from V and 6 bases from J, the gap between germline ends came to 12 bases. For the CDR3, the DNA is TGCGCCAGCAGGACGACGGGGATCGAGCAGTACTTC. This codes for CASRTTGIEQYF.

The V gene is TRBV6-5, the J gene TRBJ2-2; 8 positions match TRBD1. V dropped 10 bases and J dropped 0; count of bases not matched to a gene: 4. This CDR3 has 14 residues. Germline CDR1 and CDR2: MNHEY and SVGAGI. CDR3 amino acids: CATWTGTNTGELFF. The CDR3 DNA follows: TGTGCCACCTGGACAGGGACGAACACCGGGGAGCTGTTTTTT.

The chain is built from TRBV5-6 and TRBJ2-7, with TRBD2 matching 10 bases. There are 14 residues in the CDR3. Germline trimming cut 0 bases from V and 6 bases from J; bases unmatched to any gene: 3. CDR1 is SGHDT and CDR2 is YYEEEE in the germline V gene. The CDR3 protein is CASSLGAGGSEQYF. The CDR3 nucleotides are TGTGCCAGCAGCTTGGGAGCGGGAGGGTCCGAGCAGTACTTC. The variable domain in full, completed from reference TRBV5-6 and TRBJ2-7, reads DAGVTQSPTHLIKTRGQQVTLRCSPKSGHDTVSWYQQALGQGPQFIFQYYEEEERQRGNFPDRFSGHQFPNYSSELNVNALLLGDSALYLCASSLGAGGSEQYFGPGTRLTVT.

The chain uses TRBV6-1 and TRBJ1-2, with 7 positions matching TRBD1. This CDR3 is 15 amino acids long. Germline V gene lookup returns CDR1 MNHNS and CDR2 SASEGT. With V trimmed by 0 bases and J by 4 bases, 5 bases remained unmatched. CDR3 nucleotides: TGTGCCAGCAGTGAAGCCGGACAGGACCTCTATGGCTACACCTTC. Translation: CASSEAGQDLYGYTF.

The CDR3 DNA follows: TGTGCCAGCAGTGAAGCGGAGAATCAGCCCCAGCATTTT. Its protein product is CASSEAENQPQHF. The chain carries TRBV6-1 and TRBJ1-5; D is unclear. The V gene's germline CDR1 is MNHNS and CDR2 SASEGT. Trimming removed 0 bases at V and 4 bases at J, with 4 bases between. This CDR3 is 13 amino acids long.

The table lists this clone with a count of one. The rearrangement uses TRBV5-6 and TRBJ1-5, with D possibly being TRBD1 (5 bases). CDR3 size: 13 residues. Per the germline V gene, CDR1 is SGHDT and CDR2 is YYEEEE. The V end lost 4 bases, the J end lost 6 bases, and 11 bases lay between the germline ends. The CDR3 here is CASSPNRFQPQHF. In nucleotides, the CDR3 is TGTGCCAGCAGCCCCAACAGGTTTCAGCCCCAGCATTTT.

J is TRBJ2-7 and V is TRBV4-1; TRBD2 matches at 11 bases. The CDR3 covers 16 residues. Germline V gene sequence: CDR1 MGHRA, CDR2 YSYEKL. V trimming: 1 base; J trimming: 7 bases; junction bases outside the gene matches: 9. DNA of the CDR3: TGCGCCAGCAGCCAAGGGTTAGCGGGAGGGCTCGAGGAGCAGTACTTC. Protein: CASSQGLAGGLEEQYF.

The rearrangement joins TRBV2 to TRBJ2-1; 9 bases line up with TRBD1. J gave up 4 bases and V 6 bases, and 4 bases lay outside the gene matches. The length of the CDR3 is 14 residues. Germline V gene data show CDR1 as SNHLY and CDR2 as FYNNEI. The DNA for the CDR3 is TGTGCCAGCAGGAACAGGGGGCGTTACAATGAGCAGTTCTTC. Residues: CASRNRGRYNEQFF.

J is TRBJ2-3 and V is TRBV18; D is uncertain. The CDR3 contains 18 residues. Trimming left V 4 bases short and J 0 bases short, with 20 bases between. Germline V gene sequence: CDR1 KGHSH, CDR2 LQKENI. CDR3 nucleotides: TGTGCCAGCTCACTATCTCCGATAAACAACCCAAGCACAGATACGCAGTATTTT. It yields the protein CASSLSPINNPSTDTQYF.

The genes are TRBV29-1 and TRBJ2-7, with 9 bases fitting TRBD1. The CDR3 has 13 residues. V was pared by 4 bases and J by 2 bases, with 3 bases of the junction left unmatched. Germline V gene data show CDR1 as SQVTM and CDR2 as ANQGSEA. The CDR3 coding sequence is TGCAGCGTTGGGGACAGGGCCACCTACGAGCAGTACTTC. This translates into CSVGDRATYEQYF.

This rearrangement joins TRBV5-5 to TRBJ2-5; D is perhaps TRBD1 (5 bases). Germline loops: CDR1 SGHKS, CDR2 YYEKEE (reference sequence). There are 14 residues in the CDR3. Trimming took 2 bases from V and 9 from J, leaving 17 bases between them. CDR3 DNA: TGTGCCAGCAGCTTAGATCAGGGCAGGATGGCCCAGTACTTC. Protein sequence: CASSLDQGRMAQYF.

The rearrangement uses TRBV29-1 and TRBJ2-3, with 13 bases lining up with TRBD2. Germline values: CDR1 SQVTM, CDR2 ANQGSEA. Trimming took 7 bases from V and 6 from J; bases not matched to a gene: 7. The CDR3 is made up of 14 amino acids. The CDR3 loop is CSGGTSGTGDTQYF. Here the CDR3 DNA reads TGCAGCGGGGGGACTAGCGGGACCGGGGATACGCAGTATTTT.